What follows describes a single T cell receptor beta chain. Its antigen is still unknown. A 5'RACE reaction primed in the constant segment made cDNA libraries of TCR alpha and TCR beta, and these carried sample barcodes and UMIs. TCRdb analysed the 5' RACE reads with MiXCR anew, one entry per CDR3 protein. The table includes 89,000 or so distinct CDR3 sequences, roughly 12% detected once. Trimming cost V 5 bases and J 7 bases, with 14 bases left between them. This CDR3 region has 13 residues. Looked up from germline, CDR1 is SEHNR and CDR2 is FQNEAQ (reference sequence). The sample belongs to a study of T-cell memory formation after mild COVID-19. Regarding the study as a whole: Second-wave clones with a day 37 peak had unconfirmed SARS-CoV-2 specificity.

This sequence joins TRBV7-9 and TRBJ1-2; maybe TRBD1 (5 bases). The specimen sequenced was PBMCs or a T cell subset sorted from them (not recorded which). This receptor was obtained from a man younger than 35 who had mild COVID-19 (a few samples of this study predate the infection). Cell type and time point are not known. The CDR3 spells CASSATGAGGYTF. The DNA of the CDR3 is TGTGCCAGCAGCGCAACAGGAGCGGGTGGCTACACCTTC.